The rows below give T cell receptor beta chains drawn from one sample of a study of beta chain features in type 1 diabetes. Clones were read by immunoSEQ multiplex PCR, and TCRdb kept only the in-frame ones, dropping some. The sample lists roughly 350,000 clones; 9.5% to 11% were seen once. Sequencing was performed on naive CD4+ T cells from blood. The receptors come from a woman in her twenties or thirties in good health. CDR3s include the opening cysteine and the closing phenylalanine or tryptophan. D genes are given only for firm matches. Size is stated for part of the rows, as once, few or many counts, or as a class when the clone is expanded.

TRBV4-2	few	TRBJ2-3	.	CASSQDDGLGGVTDTQYF	TGTGCCAGCAGCCAAGATGATGGGTTGGGCGGGGTGACAGATACGCAGTATTTT
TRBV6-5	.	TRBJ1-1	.	CASSYRQFGEAFF	TGTGCCAGCAGTTACCGACAGTTCGGTGAAGCTTTCTTT
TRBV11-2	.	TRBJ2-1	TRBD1	CASSLGQGVNEQFF	TGTGCCAGCAGCTTAGGACAGGGAGTTAATGAGCAGTTCTTC
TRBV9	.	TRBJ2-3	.	CASSVGPSSSGTDTQYF	TGTGCCAGCAGCGTAGGTCCCTCGTCTAGCGGCACAGATACGCAGTATTTT
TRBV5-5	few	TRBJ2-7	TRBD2	CASSLPLAGGRYEQYF	TGTGCCAGCAGCTTGCCACTAGCGGGAGGGCGGTACGAGCAGTACTTC
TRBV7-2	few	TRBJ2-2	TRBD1	CASSSGQGITGELFF	TGTGCCAGCAGCTCGGGACAGGGAATCACCGGGGAGCTGTTTTTT
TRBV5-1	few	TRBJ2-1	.	CASSYSASSYNEQFF	TGCGCCAGCAGCTATAGCGCTAGCTCCTACAATGAGCAGTTCTTC
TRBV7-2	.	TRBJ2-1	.	CATPLGGSYNEQFF	TGTGCCACCCCCCTAGGCGGGTCCTACAATGAGCAGTTCTTC
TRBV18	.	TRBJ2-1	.	CASSPLSGSDNEQFF	TGTGCCAGCTCACCACTGTCAGGTTCAGACAATGAGCAGTTCTTC
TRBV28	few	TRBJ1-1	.	CASSLNTPMNTEAFF	TGTGCCAGCAGTTTAAACACACCCATGAACACTGAAGCTTTCTTT
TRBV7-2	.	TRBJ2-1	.	CASSSTWGQGAFF	.
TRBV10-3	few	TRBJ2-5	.	CAISVGGAQETQYF	TGTGCCATCAGTGTTGGAGGAGCACAAGAGACCCAGTACTTC
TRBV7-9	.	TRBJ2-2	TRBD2	CASSPPGTRNTGELFF	TGTGCCAGCAGTCCCCCCGGGACTAGGAACACCGGGGAGCTGTTTTTT
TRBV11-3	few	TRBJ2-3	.	CASSSSRDVQYF	TGTGCCAGCAGCTCCTCGAGGGATGTGCAGTATTTT
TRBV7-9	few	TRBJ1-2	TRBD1	CASSLRTGGKDGYTF	TGTGCCAGCAGCTTACGGACAGGGGGAAAGGATGGCTACACCTTC
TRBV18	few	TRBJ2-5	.	CASSPGTAQETQYF	TGTGCCAGCTCACCGGGCACGGCCCAAGAGACCCAGTACTTC
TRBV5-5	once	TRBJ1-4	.	CASSLRLANEKLFF	TGTGCCAGCAGCTTAAGGCTAGCTAATGAAAAACTGTTTTTT
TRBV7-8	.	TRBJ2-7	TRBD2	CASSLIGSGKQYF	TGTGCCAGCAGCTTAATCGGTAGCGGGAAGCAGTACTTC
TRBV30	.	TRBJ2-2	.	CAWSWGAGELFF	TGTGCCTGGAGCTGGGGGGCCGGGGAGCTGTTTTTT
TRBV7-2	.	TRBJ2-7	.	CASSPRTSTYEQYF	TGTGCCAGCAGCCCGAGGACAAGTACCTACGAGCAGTACTTC
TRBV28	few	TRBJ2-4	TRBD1	CASSLWDGTGLSDIQYF	TGTGCCAGCAGTTTATGGGACGGGACAGGGCTTTCGGACATTCAGTACTTC
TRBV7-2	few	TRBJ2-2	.	CASSLASLRELFF	TGTGCCAGCAGCTTAGCTTCCCTTCGGGAGCTGTTTTTT
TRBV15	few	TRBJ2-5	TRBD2	CATSRTSGRMETQYF	TGTGCCACCAGCCGAACTAGCGGGAGGATGGAGACCCAGTACTTC
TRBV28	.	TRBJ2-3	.	CASSLYQGSTDTQYF	TGTGCCAGCAGTTTATACCAGGGTAGCACAGATACGCAGTATTTT
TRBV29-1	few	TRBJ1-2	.	CSVGGAGAQGGYTF	TGCAGCGTTGGGGGGGCGGGGGCGCAAGGCGGCTACACCTTC
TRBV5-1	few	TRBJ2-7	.	CASSLEEVGEQYF	TGCGCCAGCAGCTTGGAAGAGGTGGGCGAGCAGTACTTC
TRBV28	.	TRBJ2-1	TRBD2	CASTSGGLASNEQFF	TGTGCCAGCACCTCGGGGGGACTAGCATCCAATGAGCAGTTCTTC
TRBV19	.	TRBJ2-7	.	CASSAGDTSSYEQYF	TGTGCCAGTAGTGCGGGGGACACCTCCTCCTACGAGCAGTACTTC